In its sample, the clone carrying this T cell receptor beta chain was seen once. The data were taken from a study of blood T cell repertoires in COVID-19. Turning to the study itself: Acute-phase and convalescent COVID-19 samples originated in the United States, Italy and Spain. In each case, the material was cDNA or gDNA derived from T cells, B-cell-depleted T cells, or PBMCs.

Seattle cases were enrolled at active infection and followed longitudinally. In the study's own analysis: Estimation of nucleated cell counts was performed using reference gene primer amplification. Generated by immunoSEQ multiplex PCR, the TCRdb table keeps only in-frame clones and is missing some. The V and J calls and the clone size are those of that table, but D and trimming were determined from the DNA. The data hold about 200,000 clones, with more than 75% observed a single time. The length of the CDR3 is 12 residues. V was cut by 3 bases and J by 6 bases, with 8 bases left in between. Germline CDR1 is SGHDN and CDR2 is FVKESK.

The chain is built from TRBV14 and TRBJ2-5, with no clear D. The clonotype was recovered from an elderly woman with COVID-19, enrolled during active disease. Sequenced input: peripheral blood. CDR3 DNA: TGTGCCAGCAGCCAGTTGGCCCAGACCCAGTACTTC. Its protein product is CASSQLAQTQYF.